One and the same sample provided the 22 T cell receptor beta chains below, sequenced in a study of somatic mutations in cytotoxic T cells in rheumatoid arthritis. Assay: immunoSEQ multiplex PCR; the TCRdb copy retains only in-frame clones and omits some. In the table there are some 15,000 clones, 55% to 85% of which are singletons. The sample taken for sequencing was CD8+ T cells sorted from blood. Receptors were obtained from an adult with rheumatoid arthritis.

The chain carries TRBV18 and TRBJ1-3; no definite D call. The CDR3 spans 15 residues. Trimming took 3 bases from V and 0 from J, leaving 9 bases between them. Germline CDR1 and CDR2: KGHSH and LQKENI. This CDR3 reads CASSPAALSGNTIYF. As DNA, the CDR3 is TGTGCCAGCTCACCCGCAGCCCTCTCTGGAAACACCATATATTTT.

This chain joins TRBV7-8 and TRBJ1-2; D ambiguous. V shed 3 bases and J shed 4 bases, with 18 bases lying between them. CDR3 length: 16 amino acids. The germline V gene encodes CDR1 SGHVS and CDR2 FQNEAQ. CDR3 DNA sequence: TGTGCCAGCAGCTTCCCACCTAAGGAGCTAGGCTATGGCTACACCTTC. Translating gives CASSFPPKELGYGYTF.

In this sample, this clone turned up once. The rearrangement joins TRBV7-3 to TRBJ2-7, with 8 positions matching TRBD2. Looked up from germline, CDR1 is SGHTA and CDR2 is FQGTGA. The V gene end was trimmed by 2 bases and the J gene end by 3 bases; junction bases not matched to a gene: 3. The CDR3 is 14 residues long. CDR3 in amino acids: CASSLYGGDYEQYF. The CDR3 DNA reads TGTGCCAGCAGCTTATACGGGGGGGACTACGAGCAGTACTTC.

There are a few counts of this clone. The chain has TRBV4-1 and TRBJ2-7; 13 bases line up with TRBD2. CDR1 is MGHRA and CDR2 is YSYEKL in the germline V gene. Germline trimming cut 4 bases from V and 5 bases from J; bases unmatched to any gene: 5. CDR3 size: 15 residues. CDR3: CASSLPGLAGNEQYF. As DNA, the CDR3 is TGCGCCAGCAGCCTCCCGGGACTAGCGGGGAACGAGCAGTACTTC.

The genes are TRBV9 and TRBJ2-7; tentatively, D is TRBD1 or TRBD2 (5 bases each). The V end was cut by 3 bases, the J end by 12 bases, with 16 bases between. CDR1 is SGDLS and CDR2 is YYNGEE in the germline V gene. This CDR3 is 12 amino acids long. The CDR3 region is CASSAPGSPMYF. CDR3 sequence (DNA): TGTGCCAGCAGCGCCCCAGGGAGCCCAATGTACTTC.

This clone was seen a handful of times. The CDR3 sequence: CASSLGVTPWTGELFF. The CDR3 nucleotides are TGTGCCAGCAGTTTGGGGGTCACGCCATGGACCGGGGAGCTGTTTTTT. The genes are TRBV27 and TRBJ2-2, with D tentatively TRBD1 or TRBD2 (5 bases each). Germline loops: CDR1 MNHEY, CDR2 SMNVEV (reference sequence). V lost 3 bases to trimming and J lost 5 bases, with 16 bases between them. The length of the CDR3 is 16 residues.

In DNA, the CDR3 is TGTGCCAGCAGTTATCTGACAGGGGGAAGCGAGCAGTACTTC. Protein: CASSYLTGGSEQYF. The chain recombines TRBV6-5 with TRBJ2-7, with 9 bases lining up with TRBD1. This CDR3 region has 14 residues. Germline V gene data show CDR1 as MNHEY and CDR2 as SVGAGI. The trim removed 3 bases at V and 6 bases at J, leaving 6 bases unmatched.

This clone was observed a single time. The chain uses TRBV28 and TRBJ1-5; D perhaps matches TRBD1 (6 bases). The CDR3 sequence is 14 residues long. The germline gives CDR1 MDHEN, CDR2 SYDVKM. Trimming removed 7 bases at V and 0 bases at J, with 10 bases between. The CDR3 here is CASTTGYSNQPQHF. CDR3 DNA sequence: TGTGCCAGCACTACAGGGTATAGCAATCAGCCCCAGCATTTT.

V and J are TRBV29-1 and TRBJ1-1; D unresolved. The germline V gene has CDR1 SQVTM and CDR2 ANQGSEA. This CDR3 is 15 amino acids long. The V and J ends lost 0 bases and 2 bases respectively, with 13 bases between them. DNA of the CDR3: TGCAGCGTTGAAGATAGAGCCACCCCCAACACTGAAGCTTTCTTT. Its translation is CSVEDRATPNTEAFF.

The chain carries TRBV6-5 and TRBJ2-1; no clear D. V lost 5 bases to trimming and J lost 5 bases, with 13 bases between them. CDR3 length: 14 amino acids. The V gene's germline CDR1 is MNHEY and CDR2 SVGAGI. In nucleotides, the CDR3 is TGTGCCAGCAGTAGGTCACCCCCTCACAATGAGCAGTTCTTC. Protein: CASSRSPPHNEQFF.

The rearrangement links TRBV7-9 to TRBJ2-1; D gene uncertain. Germline-derived CDR1 and CDR2 are SEHNR and FQNEAQ (reference sequence). V dropped 5 bases and J dropped 8 bases, with 13 bases sitting between them. The CDR3 consists of 13 residues. In DNA, the CDR3 is TGTGCCAGCAGCAACCAGATTGGTTATGAGCAGTTCTTC. Protein product: CASSNQIGYEQFF.

V and J are TRBV14 and TRBJ2-5, with no clear D. V dropped 5 bases and J dropped 4 bases, with 17 bases sitting between them. Germline-derived CDR1 and CDR2 are SGHDN and FVKESK. This CDR3 contains 15 residues. This CDR3 is CASSKGIFGVETQYF. The CDR3 region has the DNA TGTGCCAGCAGCAAAGGGATCTTCGGCGTAGAGACCCAGTACTTC.

The V gene is TRBV18, the J gene TRBJ2-7, with a possible D match to TRBD1 (7 bases). V lost 3 bases, J lost 6 bases, and 15 bases lay in between. The germline CDR1 and CDR2 sequences are KGHSH and LQKENI. The CDR3 length is 14 residues. The CDR3 nucleotides are TGTGCCAGCTCACCTTCCAGACAGGGACTCGAGCAGTACTTC. As protein: CASSPSRQGLEQYF.

This chain connects TRBV9 to TRBJ2-1, with a tentative D call TRBD2 (6 bases). Trimming removed 0 bases from V and 7 bases from J, with 11 bases in between. This CDR3 spans 14 amino acids. The germline gives CDR1 SGDLS, CDR2 YYNGEE. CDR3 in amino acids: CASSVAGLINEQFF. CDR3 bases: TGTGCCAGCAGCGTAGCGGGACTTATAAATGAGCAGTTCTTC.

By sample share, this clone is medium-sized. The V call is TRBV28, the J call TRBJ1-1; D possibly corresponds to TRBD1 (6 bases). V dropped 6 bases and J dropped 0 bases, with 17 bases sitting between them. This CDR3 contains 16 residues. CDR1 and CDR2 from the germline V gene are MDHEN and SYDVKM. CDR3 amino acids: CASRRTLDRLNTEAFF. The CDR3 DNA sequence: TGTGCCAGCAGACGAACCCTGGACAGATTGAACACTGAAGCTTTCTTT.

V usage is TRBV5-4 and J usage is TRBJ1-3, with D uncertain. The CDR3 length is 13 residues. CDR1 and CDR2 from the germline V gene are SGHNT and YYREEE (reference sequence). Between the trimmed V and J ends, which lost 6 bases and 2 bases, there was a span of 9 bases. The DNA of the CDR3 is TGTGCCAGCACCCCAGGTCCTGGAAACACCATATATTTT. This encodes CASTPGPGNTIYF.

The rearrangement links TRBV13 to TRBJ2-7; the D is unclear. The CDR3 consists of 12 residues. Trimming shortened V by 5 bases and J by 4 bases, and 9 bases separated the two germline ends. Germline CDR1 is PRHDT and CDR2 is FYEKMQ (reference sequence). The CDR3 DNA reads TGTGCCAGCAGCCACGGCCTTTACGAGCAGTACTTC. Its translation: CASSHGLYEQYF. Variable domain in full (rest from reference TRBV13 and TRBJ2-7): AAGVIQSPRHLIKEKRETATLKCYPIPRHDTVYWYQQGPGQDPQFLISFYEKMQSDKGSIPDRFSAQQFSDYHSELNMSSLELGDSALYFCASSHGLYEQYFGPGTRLTVT.

The table lists this clone with a few counts. The V and J genes are TRBV9 and TRBJ2-1, with D perhaps TRBD2 (6 bases). Germline V CDR1 and CDR2: SGDLS, YYNGEE. The CDR3 consists of 13 residues. Trimming stripped 3 bases from V and 6 bases from J, with 10 bases between. This chain's CDR3 is CASSDPTSNEQFF. The CDR3 nucleotides read TGTGCCAGCAGCGACCCGACTAGCAATGAGCAGTTCTTC.

The V gene is TRBV1, the J gene TRBJ1-4. TRBV1 is annotated as a pseudogene. The CDR3 totals 15 residues. The CDR3 loop is CTSSPDGSGNEKLFF. The CDR3 DNA reads TGCACCAGCAGCCCGGACGGATCCGGGAATGAAAAACTGTTTTTT.

This chain uses TRBV4-3 with TRBJ2-3; 8 bases map to TRBD2. Germline CDR1 LGHNA, CDR2 YSLEER. With V trimmed by 0 bases and J by 2 bases, 7 bases remained unmatched. This CDR3 has 17 residues. CDR3 sequence: CASSQDAGGVFTDTQYF. CDR3 sequence (DNA): TGCGCCAGCAGCCAAGATGCCGGGGGGGTATTCACAGATACGCAGTATTTT.

This clone was found once. This sequence joins TRBV19 and TRBJ1-5; perhaps TRBD1 as D (6 bases). CDR1 is LNHDA and CDR2 is SQIVND in the germline V gene (reference sequence). V was clipped by 5 bases and J by 0 bases, with 17 bases between them. This CDR3 has 17 residues. CDR3 in DNA: TGTGCCAGTAGTGCCTCCCAAGGGGGTTTTAGCAATCAGCCCCAGCATTTT. This encodes CASSASQGGFSNQPQHF. The full variable domain, completed using reference TRBV19 and TRBJ1-5, is DGGITQSPKYLFRKEGQNVTLSCEQNLNHDAMYWYRQDPGQGLRLIYYSQIVNDFQKGDIAEGYSVSREKKESFPLTVTSAQKNPTAFYLCASSASQGGFSNQPQHFGDGTRLSIL.

The rearrangement uses TRBV4-3 and TRBJ2-2, with a weak D call TRBD2 (6 bases). V was shortened by 0 bases and J by 2 bases, with 13 bases between the two germline ends. The germline CDR1 and CDR2 sequences are LGHNA and YSLEER. CDR3 size: 17 residues. CDR3 loop: CASSQDRLGGNTGELFF. CDR3 nucleotides: TGCGCCAGCAGCCAAGATCGTCTCGGGGGAAACACCGGGGAGCTGTTTTTT.